Each of the 16 T cell receptor beta chains below was sequenced from the same sample in a study of T cells in Graves' hyperthyroidism and ophthalmopathy. Regions amplified from RNA transcripts were the TCR beta CDR3 regions. Carried out on the TCR CDR3, a first-round RT-PCR used the HTBI primer set. TCRdb re-derived calls from the multiplex PCR reads in MiXCR, one entry per CDR3 protein. The sample has under 300,000 distinct CDR3 sequences, approximately 13% seen once. The sample was blood. The receptors were gathered from a middle-aged woman with Graves' hyperthyroidism.

This clonotype was counted ten times or more. The chain combines TRBV20-1 with TRBJ1-1; 12 positions agree with TRBD1. Germline loops: CDR1 DFQATT, CDR2 SNEGSKA (reference sequence). This CDR3 spans 13 amino acids. V was pared by 7 bases and J by 8 bases, with 8 bases of the junction left unmatched. CDR3 DNA: TGCAGTGGGGGACAGGGGGCGCGGGGCGAAGCTTTCTTT. This translates into CSGGQGARGEAFF.

There are many counts of this clonotype. The chain uses TRBV27 and TRBJ1-1, with no clear D. The germline V gene encodes CDR1 MNHEY and CDR2 SMNVEV (reference sequence). With 1 base removed from V and 1 base from J, the gap between germline ends came to 7 bases. This CDR3 has 14 residues. CDR3 residues: CASSLFRRNTEAFF. The CDR3 DNA reads TGTGCCAGCAGTTTATTCAGGCGGAACACTGAAGCTTTCTTT.

This clonotype was counted between two and nine times. Relative to the germline gene, one junction end is altered; a read error may explain this. CDR3 sequence (DNA): TGTGCCAGCAGCTCTAACCTAGCGGGAGTTTACGGGCAGTACTTC. Its translation is CASSSNLAGVYGQYF. The rearrangement links TRBV5-8 to TRBJ2-7; 10 positions agree with TRBD2. CDR1 SGHTS and CDR2 YDEGEE come from the germline V gene. This CDR3 contains 15 residues.

The V gene is TRBV30, the J gene TRBJ1-2; 9 nucleotides match TRBD1. V shed 5 bases and J 7 bases; nucleotides not matched to a gene: 11. Per germline, CDR1 GTSNPN and CDR2 SVGIG (reference sequence). The CDR3 runs to 14 residues. The CDR3 is CAWDYGTGWGGYTF. CDR3 bases: TGTGCCTGGGATTATGGGACAGGGTGGGGTGGCTACACCTTC. The whole variable domain, filled in from reference TRBV30 and TRBJ1-2, reads SQTIHQWPATLVQPVGSPLSLECTVEGTSNPNLYWYRQAAGRGLQLLFYSVGIGQISSEVPQNLSASRPQDRQFILSSKKLLLSDSGFYLCAWDYGTGWGGYTFGSGTRLTVV.

This clonotype was counted many times. The gene calls are TRBV7-2 and TRBJ2-7, with TRBD2 matching 13 bases. The germline CDR1 and CDR2 sequences are SGHTA and FQGNSA. This CDR3 comprises 16 residues. After removal of 5 bases from V and 2 bases from J, the junction contained 6 bases not matched to a gene. The CDR3 reads CASSHMTSGRTYEQYF. The CDR3 DNA is TGTGCCAGCAGCCATATGACTAGCGGGAGGACCTACGAGCAGTACTTC.

This clonotype was detected only a few times. The rearrangement links TRBV12-3 or TRBV12-4 to TRBJ2-1; 8 bases agree with TRBD2. V lost 3 bases, J lost 5 bases, and 6 bases stayed unmatched. The CDR3 is made up of 15 amino acids. CDR3 residues: CASSFLAGGDNEQFF. DNA of the CDR3: TGTGCCAGCAGTTTTTTGGCGGGGGGAGACAATGAGCAGTTCTTC.

This clonotype came up a few times. The rearrangement uses TRBV9 and TRBJ1-1; the D gene is possibly TRBD1 (6 bases). V dropped 1 base and J dropped 2 bases, with 21 bases sitting between them. The CDR3 spans 18 residues. Per the germline V gene, CDR1 is SGDLS and CDR2 is YYNGEE. The CDR3 here is CASSVTPDDRRGNTEAFF. CDR3 nucleotides: TGTGCCAGCAGCGTAACCCCCGACGACAGGAGGGGAAACACTGAAGCTTTCTTT.

This chain connects TRBV6-4 to TRBJ2-1, with 8 bases fitting TRBD2. With V trimmed by 3 bases and J by 1 base, 2 bases remained unmatched. CDR3 length: 15 residues. Germline V gene sequence: CDR1 MRHNA, CDR2 SNTAGT. The CDR3 protein is CASSETGGSYNEQFF. The CDR3, as DNA: TGTGCCAGCAGTGAAACGGGGGGGTCCTACAATGAGCAGTTCTTC.

This clonotype was seen only a few times. This chain connects TRBV12-3 or TRBV12-4 to TRBJ2-1; 9 positions agree with TRBD2. The CDR3 extends over 14 amino acids. V gave up 3 bases and J gave up 8 bases; unmatched junction bases: 5. The CDR3 DNA reads TGTGCCAGCAGTTTCGCGGGAGGGTTGGATGAGCAGTTCTTC. This encodes CASSFAGGLDEQFF.

This clonotype was recorded at least ten times. The CDR3 loop reads CSARPSSGRDTGELFF. Written as DNA, the CDR3 is TGCAGTGCTAGACCATCTAGCGGACGGGACACCGGGGAGCTGTTTTTT. The chain couples TRBV20-1 to TRBJ2-2, with TRBD2 matching over 7 bases. The CDR3 has 16 amino acids. J lost 3 bases, V lost 2 bases, and 9 bases had no gene match. Germline assignment: CDR1 DFQATT and CDR2 SNEGSKA (reference sequence).

This clonotype was detected a few times. The chain recombines TRBV29-1 with TRBJ2-7; 15 nucleotides align to TRBD2. CDR3 length equals 14 residues. Per germline, CDR1 SQVTM and CDR2 ANQGSEA. With 7 bases clipped from V and 1 base from J, the junction kept 2 bases outside the gene matches. This chain's CDR3 is CSGTSGRGSYEQYF. The CDR3 DNA follows: TGCAGCGGGACTAGCGGGAGGGGATCCTACGAGCAGTACTTC.

This clonotype was recorded a few times. With a much larger clone just one base away, this may be a read error. The chain combines TRBV12-5 with TRBJ1-1; D possibly corresponds to TRBD1 (5 bases). Germline values: CDR1 LGHNT, CDR2 FRNRAP. The CDR3 is made up of 12 amino acids. CDR3: CASGLPDTEALF. The CDR3 nucleotides read TGTGCTAGTGGTTTGCCGGACACTGAAGCTCTCTTT.

V and J are TRBV20-1 and TRBJ2-5, with TRBD1 matching 8 bases. The CDR3 runs 13 residues. Germline-derived CDR1 and CDR2 are DFQATT and SNEGSKA (reference sequence). The V segment lost 6 bases and the J segment 3 bases; nucleotides outside the gene matches: 6. The CDR3 here is CSARGQAKETQYF. DNA of the CDR3: TGCAGTGCACGGGGACAGGCCAAAGAGACCCAGTACTTC.

This clonotype was detected many times. This chain links TRBV6-1 with TRBJ2-2, with D perhaps matching TRBD1 or TRBD2 (5 bases each). The V end was cut by 6 bases, the J end by 1 base, with 15 bases between. The CDR3 length is 16 residues. Germline CDR1 and CDR2: MNHNS and SASEGT. The CDR3 nucleotides are TGTGCCAGCAGCCCTAGGGGACCTCTGAACACCGGGGAGCTGTTTTTT. This sequence encodes CASSPRGPLNTGELFF.

This clonotype was detected many times. The chain employs TRBV6-1 and TRBJ2-3; D unclear. Between the trimmed V and J ends, which lost 8 bases and 0 bases, there was a span of 6 bases. The CDR3 is 12 amino acids. CDR1 MNHNS and CDR2 SASEGT come from the germline V gene. In DNA form, the CDR3 reads TGTGCCAGCGCCACCAGCACAGATACGCAGTATTTT. Translation: CASATSTDTQYF.

This clonotype occurred a few times. The rearrangement uses TRBV4-1 and TRBJ2-5, with 11 bases matching TRBD2. Losses at the gene ends were 4 bases for V and 13 bases for J; bases not matched to a gene: 5. The CDR3 is 12 residues long. Germline lookup yields CDR1 MGHRA and CDR2 YSYEKL. The CDR3 DNA sequence: TGCGCCAGCAGCCCTAGCGGGGGGCCCGGGTACTTC. Protein product: CASSPSGGPGYF.